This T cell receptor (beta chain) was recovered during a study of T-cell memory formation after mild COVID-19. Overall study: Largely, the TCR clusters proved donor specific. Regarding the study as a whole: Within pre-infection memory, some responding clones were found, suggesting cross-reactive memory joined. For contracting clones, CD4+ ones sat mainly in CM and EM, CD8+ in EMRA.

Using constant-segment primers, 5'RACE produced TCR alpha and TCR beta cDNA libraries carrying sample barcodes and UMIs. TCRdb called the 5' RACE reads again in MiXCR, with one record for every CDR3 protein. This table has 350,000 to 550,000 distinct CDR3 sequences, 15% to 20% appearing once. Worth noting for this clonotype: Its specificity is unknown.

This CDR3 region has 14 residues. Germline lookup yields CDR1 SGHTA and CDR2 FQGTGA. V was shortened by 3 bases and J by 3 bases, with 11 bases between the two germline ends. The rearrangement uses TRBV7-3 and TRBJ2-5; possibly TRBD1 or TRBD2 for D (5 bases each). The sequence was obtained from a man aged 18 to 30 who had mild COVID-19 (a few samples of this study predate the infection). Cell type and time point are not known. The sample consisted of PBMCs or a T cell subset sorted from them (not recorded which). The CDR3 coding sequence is TGTGCCAGCAGCTTGACCGGGGCCGAAGAGACCCAGTACTTC. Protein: CASSLTGAEETQYF.